The next 4 T cell receptor beta chains were all read from a single sample in a study of early T cells in non-severe SARS-CoV-2 infection. TCRdb re-derived calls from the 5' RACE reads in MiXCR, one entry per CDR3 protein. In the table there are tens of thousands of distinct CDR3 sequences, about 14% of which are singletons. The input for sequencing was whole blood, taken at baseline. The receptors originated from an adult who was a healthcare worker with PCR-confirmed SARS-CoV-2 infection or an uninfected control (not recorded which).

The chain has TRBV20-1 and TRBJ2-5; TRBD2 matches 11 bases. Germline lookup yields CDR1 DFQATT and CDR2 SNEGSKA (reference sequence). The V and J ends lost 5 bases and 6 bases, in that order; junction bases with no gene match: 8. This CDR3 is built from 14 residues. The DNA for the CDR3 is TGCAGTGCTCCCGTAGCGGGAGGGAGGAAGACCCAGTACTTC. Translated, it gives CSAPVAGGRKTQYF.

As for this clonotype: The junction departs from germline at one end; a sequencing error may be responsible. The rearrangement links TRBV19 to TRBJ1-4, with D possibly being TRBD1 (5 bases). Germline V gene data show CDR1 as LNHDA and CDR2 as SQIVND (reference sequence). The CDR3 covers 16 residues. CDR3 in DNA: TGTTCCAGTAGTCCCCGACAGCCCCTACAATATGAAAAACTGTTTTTT. Translated: CSSSPRQPLQYEKLFF.

The V and J genes are TRBV28 and TRBJ2-7; 8 bases are shared with TRBD2. The CDR3 has 14 amino acids. The J segment lost 4 bases and the V segment lost 2 bases, leaving 4 bases of the junction unmatched. Germline lookup yields CDR1 MDHEN and CDR2 SYDVKM. CDR3 coding DNA: TGTGCCAGCAGTTTAGTCGGGGGGGCGTACGAGCAGTACTTC. It codes for CASSLVGGAYEQYF.

The chain recombines TRBV20-1 with TRBJ2-7; tentative D call: TRBD2 (5 bases). Per germline, CDR1 DFQATT and CDR2 SNEGSKA (reference sequence). Trimming left V 0 bases short and J 4 bases short, with 13 bases between. This CDR3 region has 14 residues. CDR3 loop: CSARDLGEIYEQYF. Written as DNA, the CDR3 is TGCAGTGCTAGAGACCTCGGGGAGATATACGAGCAGTACTTC.